This T cell receptor beta chain comes out of a study of blood T cell repertoires in COVID-19 (dated by TCRdb to the early 2020s). As for the study more broadly: Collaborator samples came from the United States, Italy and Spain and covered acute and convalescent phases of COVID-19. The repertoires were released in a freely available public database intended as a resource for research on the immune response to SARS-CoV-2. The dataset comprised deeply sampled blood TCRbeta repertoires from subjects exposed to, actively infected with, or recovered from COVID-19. Where available, HLA class I and class II types were obtained from metadata supplied by the sample provider rather than from assay-based typing. Samples were obtained from the ongoing ImmuneRACE study (first 160 participants) and from 1,254 subjects provided by 6 global collaborators. A de-identified subject ID, COVID-19 status, age in years and sex were almost always included in the sample metadata. The material from the prospective study consisted of cDNA or gDNA derived from T cells, B-cell-depleted T cells, or PBMCs.

The CDR3 sequence holds 14 residues, the cysteine and phenylalanine included. Only the CDR3 part of the read is kept: 42 bases, read in frame from the first base. Via the germline V gene (reference sequence), CDR1 is LGHDT and CDR2 YNNKEL. V loses 4 bases, J loses 4 bases, and the germline ends lie 10 bases apart. Whole blood was collected in K2EDTA tubes by collaborating institutions according to the institutions' own protocols. For TCRbeta analysis, collaborators shipped samples in one of three forms: frozen whole blood, isolated PBMCs, or DNA extracted from either of those sample types. On this clone itself: Its antigen is still unknown. There are no base qualities to consult, and no much larger clone falls within one base.

The immunoSEQ Assay, a bias-controlled multiplex PCR, was used to amplify TCRbeta CDR3 regions from genomic DNA. The study's own analysis went as follows. Nucleated cell counts per sample were estimated from amplification of reference gene primers within the assay. To quantify the absolute abundance of each unique TCRbeta CDR3 rearrangement, sequence reads were collapsed and filtered. For each sample, productive Simpson clonality was calculated as the square root of Simpson's diversity index across productive rearrangements. TCRdb obtained this table from immuneACCESS and retained in-frame rearrangements with V and J assigned. These tables miss some clones; where compared with another copy, unresolved V genes account for less than half of the shortfall, and the remainder is unexplained. V and J calls and clone size follow that table, whereas D and trimming were derived from the DNA. The table for this sample lists around 77,000 clones; 82% of them were counted only once. The biggest ten clones account for roughly a sixth of the sample.

Study-wide findings and limitations: Clinical and demographic metadata were provided uncurated, with the amount varying by source and participant.

This sequence uses TRBV3-1 (or the pseudogene TRBV3-2) and TRBJ2-2; TRBD1 is possibly the D segment (7 matching bases). The sequencing sample was made of peripheral blood. This clonotype was sampled from a human donor in a cohort sampled during active COVID-19. The CDR3 is CASSRQGGTGELFF. The sequence in DNA is TGTGCCAGCAGCCGACAGGGAGGCACCGGGGAGCTGTTTTTT.